These 8 T cell receptor beta chains came from one sample sequenced in a study of T-cell reconstitution after alpha-beta-depleted transplantation in children. Unique molecular identifiers were incorporated during preparation of the TCRbeta library. In TCRdb, the PCR reads were re-called with MiXCR into one record per CDR3 protein. The sample gives hundreds of thousands of distinct CDR3 sequences, roughly 17% of which show up once; 1.1% is in the top ten. The material sequenced was PBMCs from the stem cell graft donor, taken from the stem cell graft. The receptors were gathered from a human donor who donated a stem cell graft to a child with acute myeloid leukemia.

This clonotype has just a few counts. V is TRBV24-1 and J is TRBJ2-2; no reliable D call. Trimming removed 5 bases from V and 5 bases from J, with 8 bases in between. Germline lookup yields CDR1 KGHDR and CDR2 SFDVKD. The CDR3 is 13 residues long. The CDR3 region is CATSAGSTGELFF. The DNA for the CDR3 is TGTGCCACCAGTGCGGGTTCAACCGGGGAGCTGTTTTTT.

The V call is TRBV5-1, the J call TRBJ2-3, with unresolved D. The germline V gene has CDR1 SGHRS and CDR2 YFSETQ. CDR3 length equals 14 residues. Between the trimmed V and J ends, which lost 0 bases and 4 bases, there was a span of 9 bases. For the CDR3, the DNA is TGCGCCAGCAGCTTGGCGCTGGTGGCAGATACGCAGTATTTT. Translating gives CASSLALVADTQYF.

The J gene is TRBJ1-1, the V gene TRBV24-1; D uncertain. Between the trimmed V and J ends, which lost 6 bases and 0 bases, there was a span of 10 bases. Germline CDR1 reads KGHDR; CDR2 reads SFDVKD. The CDR3 length is 14 residues. This CDR3 is CATSPGPLNTEAFF. CDR3 DNA sequence: TGTGCCACCAGTCCCGGACCCCTGAACACTGAAGCTTTCTTT.

This clonotype has ten or more counts. V usage is TRBV5-5 and J usage is TRBJ1-5, with TRBD1 as a possible D gene (5 bases). V was cut by 0 bases and J by 3 bases, with 7 bases left in between. Per germline, CDR1 SGHKS and CDR2 YYEKEE (reference sequence). CDR3 length: 14 residues. DNA for the CDR3: TGTGCCAGCAGCTTGGGACAGATCAATCAGCCCCAGCATTTT. This gives the protein CASSLGQINQPQHF. The variable domain in full, with the rest retrieved from reference TRBV5-5 and TRBJ1-5, is DAGVTQSPTHLIKTRGQQVTLRCSPISGHKSVSWYQQVLGQGPQFIFQYYEKEERGRGNFPDRFSARQFPNYSSELNVNALLLGDSALYLCASSLGQINQPQHFGDGTRLSIL.

This clonotype has ten or more counts. The gene calls are TRBV20-1 and TRBJ2-4; D is unresolved. The CDR3 runs 12 residues. Trimming removed 5 bases at V and 0 bases at J, with 5 bases between. The V gene's germline CDR1 is DFQATT and CDR2 SNEGSKA (reference sequence). CDR3 nucleotides: TGCAGTGCTGGGATAGCCAAAAACATTCAGTACTTC. Its protein product is CSAGIAKNIQYF.

The V and J genes are TRBV28 and TRBJ2-7, with TRBD2 as a possible D gene (6 bases). The ends were cut back, 3 bases at V and 1 base at J, with 10 bases in the middle. Germline CDR1 reads MDHEN; CDR2 reads SYDVKM. The CDR3 loop spans 14 amino acids. The CDR3 DNA reads TGTGCCAGCAGTTTCGCGGGGAATTCCTACGAGCAGTACGTC. This codes for CASSFAGNSYEQYV.

This CDR3 is CSAPDGGGYHGYTF. In nucleotides, the CDR3 is TGCAGTGCCCCCGATGGAGGAGGCTATCATGGCTACACCTTC. This chain links TRBV20-1 with TRBJ1-2; no firm D call. Germline V gives CDR1 DFQATT, CDR2 SNEGSKA (reference sequence). The V end lost 6 bases, the J end lost 6 bases, and 20 bases lay between the germline ends. The CDR3 length is 14 residues.

This clonotype was observed at least ten times. V gene TRBV6-2 or TRBV6-3 combines with J gene TRBJ2-7; no clear D. The CDR3 is 15 amino acids. The ends were cut back, 7 bases at V and 0 bases at J, with 16 bases in the middle. Looked up from germline, CDR1 is MNHEY and CDR2 is SVGEGT. As DNA, the CDR3 is TGTGCCAGCACCCCTGAGGCAGCGAGCTCCTACGAGCAGTACTTC. Translation: CASTPEAASSYEQYF.